The 9 T cell receptor beta chains presented below share a single source sample, sequenced in a study of CD8+CD57+ T cells in acquired aplastic anemia. Genomic DNA, serving as template, underwent TCR beta VDJ and CDR3 profiling. MiXCR, run by TCRdb on the reads, gives a single entry per CDR3 protein. This sample carries 150,000 to 200,000 distinct CDR3 sequences, 50% to 75% of them seen once, and the ten largest clones take 35% to 50%. Sequenced sample: sorted CD4+, CD8+, or CD8+CD57+ T cells (not recorded which) from PBMCs. The receptors derive from a human donor in good health.

The chain employs TRBV7-9 and TRBJ1-2; D possibly corresponds to TRBD1 (5 bases). This CDR3 contains 15 residues. V shed 6 bases and J shed 8 bases, with 22 bases lying between them. Germline CDR1 SEHNR, CDR2 FQNEAQ (reference sequence). CDR3 DNA: TGTGCCAGCAGTTCACAGGCCTCAGTCCGGACCGGCTACACCTTC. Translated, it gives CASSSQASVRTGYTF.

The J gene is TRBJ2-5, the V gene TRBV10-2; 9 bases fit TRBD2. The V segment lost 3 bases and the J segment 9 bases; nucleotides outside the gene matches: 17. From germline, CDR1 is WSHSY and CDR2 SAAADI. There are 17 residues in the CDR3. The CDR3, as DNA: TGCGCCAGCAGTGACTTCTGGGCTAGCGGGATGGGTGAGCCCCAGTACTTC. This encodes CASSDFWASGMGEPQYF.

The chain carries TRBV7-3 and TRBJ2-3; 8 bases fit TRBD1. V gave up 1 base and J gave up 3 bases; unmatched junction bases: 3. Germline V gene data show CDR1 as SGHTA and CDR2 as FQGTGA. The CDR3 covers 15 residues. Written as DNA, the CDR3 is TGTGCCAGCAGCTTAAGGACAGGGACAACAGATACGCAGTATTTT. Amino acid sequence: CASSLRTGTTDTQYF. The whole variable domain, filled in from reference TRBV7-3 and TRBJ2-3, reads GAGVSQTPSNKVTEKGKYVELRCDPISGHTALYWYRQSLGQGPEFLIYFQGTGAADDSGLPNDRFFAVRPEGSVSTLKIQRTERGDSAVYLCASSLRTGTTDTQYFGPGTRLTVL.

The V call is TRBV20-1, the J call TRBJ1-2, with TRBD1 identical over 11 bases. Germline CDR1 DFQATT, CDR2 SNEGSKA (reference sequence). Trimming at V came to 5 bases and at J to 3 bases, leaving 8 bases not matched to a gene. The CDR3 length is 15 residues. This chain's CDR3 is CSAGRTGGADYGYTF. CDR3 DNA: TGCAGTGCTGGAAGGACAGGGGGCGCGGACTATGGCTACACCTTC.

The gene calls are TRBV5-1 and TRBJ1-1; TRBD1 matches 11 bases. V shed 6 bases and J 4 bases; nucleotides not matched to a gene: 8. Germline CDR1 is SGHRS and CDR2 is YFSETQ. The CDR3 consists of 15 residues. This chain's CDR3 is CASTTQGTGGTEAFF. CDR3 sequence (DNA): TGCGCCAGCACCACTCAGGGGACAGGGGGCACTGAAGCTTTCTTT. The full variable domain, in which reference TRBV5-1 and TRBJ1-1 provide the parts outside the CDR3, is KAGVTQTPRYLIKTRGQQVTLSCSPISGHRSVSWYQQTPGQGLQFLFEYFSETQRNKGNFPGRFSGRQFSNSRSEMNVSTLELGDSALYLCASTTQGTGGTEAFFGQGTRLTVV.

V and J are TRBV20-1 and TRBJ2-7, with D possibly being TRBD1 (6 bases). CDR1 and CDR2 (germline): DFQATT, SNEGSKA (reference sequence). Trimming pared 0 bases from V and 2 bases from J, leaving 11 bases between. This CDR3 has 14 amino acids. The CDR3 region has the DNA TGCAGTGCTAGAGACCGGGACACCCCCTACGAGCAGTACTTC. Translating it yields CSARDRDTPYEQYF.

J is TRBJ2-7 and V is TRBV5-1; 12 nucleotides line up with TRBD1. With V trimmed by 1 base and J by 6 bases, 5 bases remained unmatched. This CDR3 is 15 amino acids long. The germline V gene has CDR1 SGHRS and CDR2 YFSETQ. This chain's CDR3 is CASSLPRDRGREQYF. The CDR3 DNA follows: TGCGCCAGCAGCTTGCCTAGGGACAGGGGGCGCGAGCAGTACTTC.

The table lists this clonotype with many counts. V gene TRBV12-3 or TRBV12-4 combines with J gene TRBJ2-7; 15 bases align to TRBD2. Trimming removed 6 bases from V and 2 bases from J; junction bases left unmatched: 5. The CDR3 extends over 16 amino acids. The chain's CDR3 is CASSAGLAGGAYEQYF. Written as DNA, the CDR3 is TGTGCCAGCAGCGCCGGACTAGCGGGAGGGGCCTACGAGCAGTACTTC.

The chain couples TRBV29-1 to TRBJ2-7; D gene ambiguous. With 4 bases removed from V and 5 bases from J, the gap between germline ends came to 6 bases. This CDR3 contains 10 residues. Germline V gene lookup returns CDR1 SQVTM and CDR2 ANQGSEA. CDR3 bases: TGCAGCGTTGTGTGGAACGAGCAGTACTTC. The encoded protein is CSVVWNEQYF.